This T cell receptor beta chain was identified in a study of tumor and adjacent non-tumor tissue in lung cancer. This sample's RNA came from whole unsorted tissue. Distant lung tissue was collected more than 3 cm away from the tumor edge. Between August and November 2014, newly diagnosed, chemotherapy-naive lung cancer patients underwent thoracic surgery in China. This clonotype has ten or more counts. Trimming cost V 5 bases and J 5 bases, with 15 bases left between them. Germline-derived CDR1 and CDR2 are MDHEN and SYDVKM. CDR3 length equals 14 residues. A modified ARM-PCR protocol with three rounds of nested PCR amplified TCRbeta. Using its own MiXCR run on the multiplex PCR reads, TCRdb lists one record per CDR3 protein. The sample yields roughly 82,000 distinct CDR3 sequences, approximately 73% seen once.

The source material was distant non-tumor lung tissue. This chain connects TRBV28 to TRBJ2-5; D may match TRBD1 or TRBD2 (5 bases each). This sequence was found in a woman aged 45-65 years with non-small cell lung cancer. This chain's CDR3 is CASSPPTGQETQYF. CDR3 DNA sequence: TGTGCCAGCAGTCCTCCCACGGGGCAGGAGACCCAGTACTTC. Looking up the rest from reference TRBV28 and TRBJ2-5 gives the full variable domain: DVKVTQSSRYLVKRTGEKVFLECVQDMDHENMFWYRQDPGLGLRLIYFSYDVKMKEKGDIPEGYSVSREKKERFSLILESASTNQTSMYLCASSPPTGQETQYFGPGTRLLVL.